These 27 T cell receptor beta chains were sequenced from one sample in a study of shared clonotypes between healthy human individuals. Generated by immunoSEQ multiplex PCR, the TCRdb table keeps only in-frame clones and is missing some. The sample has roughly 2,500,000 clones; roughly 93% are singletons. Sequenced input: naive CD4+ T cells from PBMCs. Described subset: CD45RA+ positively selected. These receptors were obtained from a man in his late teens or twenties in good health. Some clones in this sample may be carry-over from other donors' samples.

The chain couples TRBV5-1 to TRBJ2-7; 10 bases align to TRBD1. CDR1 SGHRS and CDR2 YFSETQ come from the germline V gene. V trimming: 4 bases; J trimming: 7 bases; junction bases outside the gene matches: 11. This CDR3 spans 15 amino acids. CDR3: CASSPGDRGAGEQYF. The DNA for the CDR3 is TGCGCCAGCAGCCCAGGGGACAGGGGAGCGGGGGAGCAGTACTTC.

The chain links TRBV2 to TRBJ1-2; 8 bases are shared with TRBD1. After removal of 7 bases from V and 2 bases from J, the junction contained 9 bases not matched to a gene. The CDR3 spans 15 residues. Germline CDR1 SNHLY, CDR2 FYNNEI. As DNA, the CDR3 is TGTGCCAGCACACGACAGAGACAGGGGAACTATGGCTACACCTTC. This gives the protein CASTRQRQGNYGYTF.

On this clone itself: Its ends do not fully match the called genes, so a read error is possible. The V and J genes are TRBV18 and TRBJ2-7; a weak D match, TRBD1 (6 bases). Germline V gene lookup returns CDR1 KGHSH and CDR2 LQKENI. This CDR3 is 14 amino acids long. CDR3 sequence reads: CASSPPGASDEQYF. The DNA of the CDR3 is TGTGCCAGCTCACCACCGGGGGCCTCCGACGAGCAGTACTTC.

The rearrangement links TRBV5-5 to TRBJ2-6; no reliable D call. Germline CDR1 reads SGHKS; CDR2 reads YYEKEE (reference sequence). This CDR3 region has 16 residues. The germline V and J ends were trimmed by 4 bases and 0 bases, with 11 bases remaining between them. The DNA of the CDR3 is TGTGCCAGCAGCCTGGCGTCGGCCTCTGGGGCCAACGTCCTGACTTTC. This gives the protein CASSLASASGANVLTF.

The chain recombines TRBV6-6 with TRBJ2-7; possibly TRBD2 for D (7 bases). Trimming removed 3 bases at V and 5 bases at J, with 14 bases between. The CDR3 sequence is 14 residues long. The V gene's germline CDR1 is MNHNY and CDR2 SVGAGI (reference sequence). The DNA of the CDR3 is TGTGCCAGCAGTTATGGCGGGGGCAGGAACGAGCAGTACTTC. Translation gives CASSYGGGRNEQYF.

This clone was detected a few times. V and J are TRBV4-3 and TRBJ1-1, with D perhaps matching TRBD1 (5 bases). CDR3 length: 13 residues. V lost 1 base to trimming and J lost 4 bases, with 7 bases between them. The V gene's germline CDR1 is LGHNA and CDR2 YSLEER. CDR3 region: CASSQVGATEAFF. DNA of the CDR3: TGCGCCAGCAGCCAAGTCGGGGCCACTGAAGCTTTCTTT.

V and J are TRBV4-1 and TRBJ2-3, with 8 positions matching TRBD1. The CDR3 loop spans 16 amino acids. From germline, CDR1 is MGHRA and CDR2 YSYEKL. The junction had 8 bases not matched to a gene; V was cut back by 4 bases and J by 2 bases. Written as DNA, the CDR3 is TGCGCCAGCAGCCGTGGACAGGGCCGTGACACAGATACGCAGTATTTT. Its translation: CASSRGQGRDTDTQYF.

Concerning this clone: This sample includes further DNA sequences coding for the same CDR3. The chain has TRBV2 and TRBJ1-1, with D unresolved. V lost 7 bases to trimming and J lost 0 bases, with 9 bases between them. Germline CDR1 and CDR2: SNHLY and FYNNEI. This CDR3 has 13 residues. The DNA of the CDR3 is TGTGCCAGCACCGCGGGAATGAACACTGAAGCTTTCTTT. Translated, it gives CASTAGMNTEAFF.

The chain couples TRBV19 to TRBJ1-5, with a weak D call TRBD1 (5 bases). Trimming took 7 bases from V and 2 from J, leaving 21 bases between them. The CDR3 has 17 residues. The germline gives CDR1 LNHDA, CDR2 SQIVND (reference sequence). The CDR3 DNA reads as TGTGCCAGTACTGGCAGGGCCCTTCGGTGGGGCAATCAGCCCCAGCATTTT. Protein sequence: CASTGRALRWGNQPQHF.

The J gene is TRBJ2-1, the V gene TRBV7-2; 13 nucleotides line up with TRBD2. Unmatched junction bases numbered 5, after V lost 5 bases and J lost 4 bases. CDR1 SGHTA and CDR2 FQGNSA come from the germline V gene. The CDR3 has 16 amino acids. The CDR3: CASSPRTSGSYNEQFF. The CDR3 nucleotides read TGTGCCAGCAGCCCTCGGACTAGCGGGAGTTACAATGAGCAGTTCTTC. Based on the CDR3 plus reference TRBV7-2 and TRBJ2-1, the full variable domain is GAGVSQSPSNKVTEKGKDVELRCDPISGHTALYWYRQSLGQGLEFLIYFQGNSAPDKSGLPSDRFSAERTGGSVSTLTIQRTQQEDSAVYLCASSPRTSGSYNEQFFGPGTRLTVL.

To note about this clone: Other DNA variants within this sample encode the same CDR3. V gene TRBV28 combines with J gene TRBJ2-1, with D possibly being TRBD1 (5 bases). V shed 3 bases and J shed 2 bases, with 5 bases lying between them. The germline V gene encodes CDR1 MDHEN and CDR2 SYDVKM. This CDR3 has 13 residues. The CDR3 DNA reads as TGTGCCAGCAGTTTGGACACCTACAATGAGCAGTTCTTC. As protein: CASSLDTYNEQFF.

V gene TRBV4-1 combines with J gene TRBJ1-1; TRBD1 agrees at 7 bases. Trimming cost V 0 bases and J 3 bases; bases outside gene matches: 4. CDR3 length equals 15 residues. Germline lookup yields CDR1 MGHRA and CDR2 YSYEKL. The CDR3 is CASSQDQQGHTEAFF. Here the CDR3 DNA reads TGCGCCAGCAGCCAAGACCAACAGGGGCACACTGAAGCTTTCTTT.

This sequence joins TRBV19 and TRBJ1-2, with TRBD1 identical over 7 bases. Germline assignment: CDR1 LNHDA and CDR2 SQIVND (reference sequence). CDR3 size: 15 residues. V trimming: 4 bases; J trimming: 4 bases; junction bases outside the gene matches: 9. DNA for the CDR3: TGTGCCAGTAGTAGACGACAGGGAACGGTCTATGGCTACACCTTC. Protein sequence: CASSRRQGTVYGYTF.

DNA for the CDR3: TGTGCCAGCAGTTTCAACGACAGGGGCGGTTTCGAGCAGTACTTC. Protein: CASSFNDRGGFEQYF. V gene TRBV6-5 combines with J gene TRBJ2-7, with 8 bases that match TRBD1. The germline CDR1 and CDR2 sequences are MNHEY and SVGAGI. CDR3 length: 15 amino acids. The ends lost 4 bases at V and 6 bases at J; junction bases unmatched: 11.

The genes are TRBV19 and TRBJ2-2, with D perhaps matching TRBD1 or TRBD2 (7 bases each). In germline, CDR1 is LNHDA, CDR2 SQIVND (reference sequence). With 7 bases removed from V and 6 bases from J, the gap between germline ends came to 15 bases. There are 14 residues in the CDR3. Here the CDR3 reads CASTVQGGAGELFF. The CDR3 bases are TGTGCCAGTACTGTGCAGGGGGGGGCCGGGGAGCTGTTTTTT.

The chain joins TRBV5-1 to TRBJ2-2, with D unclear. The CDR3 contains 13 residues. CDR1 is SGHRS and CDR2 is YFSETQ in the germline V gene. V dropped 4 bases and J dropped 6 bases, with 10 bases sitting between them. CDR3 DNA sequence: TGCGCCAGCAGCCCAGACCCCGCCGGGGAGCTGTTTTTT. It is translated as CASSPDPAGELFF.

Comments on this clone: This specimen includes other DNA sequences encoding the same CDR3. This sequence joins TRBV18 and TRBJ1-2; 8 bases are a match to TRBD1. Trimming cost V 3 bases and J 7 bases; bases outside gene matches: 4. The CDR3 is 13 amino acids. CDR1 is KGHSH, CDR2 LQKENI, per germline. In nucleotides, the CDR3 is TGTGCCAGCTCACCCGGACAGGGCTCTGGCTACACCTTC. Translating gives CASSPGQGSGYTF.

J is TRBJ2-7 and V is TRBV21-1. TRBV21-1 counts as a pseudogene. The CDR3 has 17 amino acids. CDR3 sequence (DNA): TGTGCCAGCAGCAAAGCGCTCACAGCGCACCCCGCCTATGAGCAGTACTTC. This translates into CASSKALTAHPAYEQYF.

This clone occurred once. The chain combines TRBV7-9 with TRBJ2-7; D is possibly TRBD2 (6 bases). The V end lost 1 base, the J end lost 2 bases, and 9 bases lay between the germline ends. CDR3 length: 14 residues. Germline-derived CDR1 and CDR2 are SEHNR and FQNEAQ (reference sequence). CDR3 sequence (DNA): TGTGCCAGCAGCTTAGGGAGGGGAACCTACGAGCAGTACTTC. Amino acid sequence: CASSLGRGTYEQYF.

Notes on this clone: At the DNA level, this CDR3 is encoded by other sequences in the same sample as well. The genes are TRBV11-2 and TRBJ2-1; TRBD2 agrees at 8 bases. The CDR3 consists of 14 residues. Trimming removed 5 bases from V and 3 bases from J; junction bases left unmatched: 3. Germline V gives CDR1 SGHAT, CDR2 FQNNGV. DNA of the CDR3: TGTGCCAGCAGCCTAACTAGCGGCTACAATGAGCAGTTCTTC. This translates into CASSLTSGYNEQFF.

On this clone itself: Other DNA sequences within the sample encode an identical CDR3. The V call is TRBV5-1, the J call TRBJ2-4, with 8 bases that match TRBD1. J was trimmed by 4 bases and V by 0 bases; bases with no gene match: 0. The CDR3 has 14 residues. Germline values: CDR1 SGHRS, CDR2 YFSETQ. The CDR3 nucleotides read TGCGCCAGCAGCTTGGACAGGGGGAAAAACATTCAGTACTTC. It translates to CASSLDRGKNIQYF. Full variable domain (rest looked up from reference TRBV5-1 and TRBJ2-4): KAGVTQTPRYLIKTRGQQVTLSCSPISGHRSVSWYQQTPGQGLQFLFEYFSETQRNKGNFPGRFSGRQFSNSRSEMNVSTLELGDSALYLCASSLDRGKNIQYFGAGTRLSVL.

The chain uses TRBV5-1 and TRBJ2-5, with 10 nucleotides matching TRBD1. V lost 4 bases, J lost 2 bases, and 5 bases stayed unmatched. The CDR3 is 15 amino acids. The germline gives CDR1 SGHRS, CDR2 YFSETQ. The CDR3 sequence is CASSPDRGSQETQYF. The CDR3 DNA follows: TGCGCCAGCAGCCCGGACAGGGGGAGTCAAGAGACCCAGTACTTC.

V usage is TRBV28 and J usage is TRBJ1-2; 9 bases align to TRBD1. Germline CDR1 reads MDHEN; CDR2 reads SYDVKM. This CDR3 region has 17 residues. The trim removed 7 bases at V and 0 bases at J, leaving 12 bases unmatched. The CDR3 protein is CASTISGQGPSNYGYTF. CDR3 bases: TGTGCCAGCACCATTTCGGGACAGGGCCCTTCTAACTATGGCTACACCTTC.

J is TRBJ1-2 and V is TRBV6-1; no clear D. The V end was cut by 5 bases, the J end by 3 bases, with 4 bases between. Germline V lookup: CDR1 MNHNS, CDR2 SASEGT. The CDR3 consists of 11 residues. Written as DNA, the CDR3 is TGTGCCAGCAGTACCCACTATGGCTACACCTTC. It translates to CASSTHYGYTF.

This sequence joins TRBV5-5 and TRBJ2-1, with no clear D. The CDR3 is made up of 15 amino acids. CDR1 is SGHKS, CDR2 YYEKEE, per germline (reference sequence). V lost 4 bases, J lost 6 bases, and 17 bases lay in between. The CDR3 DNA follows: TGTGCCAGCAGCCGCGTTGCGGAGTTATTCAATGAGCAGTTCTTC. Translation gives CASSRVAELFNEQFF.

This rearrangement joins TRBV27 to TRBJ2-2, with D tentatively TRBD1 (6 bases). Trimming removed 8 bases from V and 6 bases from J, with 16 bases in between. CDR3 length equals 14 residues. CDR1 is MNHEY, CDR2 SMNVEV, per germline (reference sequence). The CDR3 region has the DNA TGTGCCAGCTCCCGGGACACCCTACCCGGGGAGCTGTTTTTT. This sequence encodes CASSRDTLPGELFF.

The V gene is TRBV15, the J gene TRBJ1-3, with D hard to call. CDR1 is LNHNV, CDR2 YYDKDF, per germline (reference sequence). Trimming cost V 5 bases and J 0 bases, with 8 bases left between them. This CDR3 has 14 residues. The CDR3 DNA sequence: TGTGCCACCAGCGTTCAGAGCTCTGGAAACACCATATATTTT. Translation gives CATSVQSSGNTIYF. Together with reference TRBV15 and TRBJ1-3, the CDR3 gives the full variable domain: DAMVIQNPRYQVTQFGKPVTLSCSQTLNHNVMYWYQQKSSQAPKLLFHYYDKDFNNEADTPDNFQSRRPNTSFCFLDIRSPGLGDTAMYLCATSVQSSGNTIYFGEGSWLTVV.